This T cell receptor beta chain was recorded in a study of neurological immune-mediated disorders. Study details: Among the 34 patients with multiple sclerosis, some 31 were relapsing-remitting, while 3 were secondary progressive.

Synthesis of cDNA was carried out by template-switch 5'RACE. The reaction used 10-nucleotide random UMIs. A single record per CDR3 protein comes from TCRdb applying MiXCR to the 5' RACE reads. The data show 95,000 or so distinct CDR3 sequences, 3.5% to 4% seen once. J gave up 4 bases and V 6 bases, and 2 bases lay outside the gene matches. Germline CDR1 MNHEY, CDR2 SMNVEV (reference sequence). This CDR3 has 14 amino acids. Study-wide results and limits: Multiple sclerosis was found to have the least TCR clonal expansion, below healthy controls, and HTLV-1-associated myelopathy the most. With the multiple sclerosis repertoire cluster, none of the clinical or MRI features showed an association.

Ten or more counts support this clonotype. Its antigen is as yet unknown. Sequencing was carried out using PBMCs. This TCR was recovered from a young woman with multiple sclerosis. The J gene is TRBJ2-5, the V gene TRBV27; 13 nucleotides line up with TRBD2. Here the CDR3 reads CASRGLAGTETQYF. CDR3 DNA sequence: TGTGCCAGCAGGGGACTAGCGGGAACAGAGACCCAGTACTTC.